The clone carrying this T cell receptor beta chain was counted a few times. The antigen remains undetermined. This specimen comes from a study of CD8 T cells in ankylosing spondylitis. Study-level points and caveats: Earlier reports found some motif variants in synovial fluid and blood in reactive arthritis.

Per germline, CDR1 MNHNS and CDR2 SASEGT. This CDR3 spans 14 amino acids. V was pared by 5 bases and J by 3 bases, with 12 bases between. Quantitative 5'-RACE with molecular barcodes generated TCR beta libraries. TCRdb independently ran MiXCR on the 5' RACE reads; one entry per CDR3 protein. The sample shows 250,000 to 350,000 distinct CDR3 sequences, 20% to 25% of them seen only once. Sequencing was carried out using blood, either unsorted or a sorted T cell fraction (not recorded which). The chain uses TRBV6-1 and TRBJ2-3; D is undetermined. The TCR originated in a female donor with ankylosing spondylitis or in good health (not recorded which). The CDR3, as DNA: TGTGCCAGCAGTCCAATGCAACGTACAGATACGCAGTATTTT. Translating gives CASSPMQRTDTQYF.